Presented here are 28 T cell receptor beta chains from one specimen sequenced in a study of identifying expanded T cells in peripheral blood. The assay was immunoSEQ multiplex PCR, and TCRdb's table has in-frame clones only and misses some. The sample consists of 55,000 to 75,000 clones, about 89% of them appearing once. The sample consisted of blood. All receptors derive from a person between 18 and 70 years old in good health.

The rearrangement joins TRBV30 to TRBJ1-6; 7 positions agree with TRBD1. J was trimmed by 7 bases and V by 2 bases; bases with no gene match: 5. The CDR3 loop spans 14 amino acids. The germline V gene encodes CDR1 GTSNPN and CDR2 SVGIG (reference sequence). The CDR3 protein is CAWSPRQGNSPLHF. The DNA for the CDR3 is TGTGCCTGGAGTCCACGACAGGGAAATTCACCCCTCCACTTT.

This chain connects TRBV25-1 to TRBJ2-2; 7 bases agree with TRBD2. After removal of 8 bases from V and 2 bases from J, the junction contained 2 bases not matched to a gene. The CDR3 extends over 13 amino acids. In germline, CDR1 is MGHDK, CDR2 SYGVNS. The CDR3 sequence: CASLTSNTGELFF. CDR3 bases: TGTGCCAGCCTGACTAGCAACACCGGGGAGCTGTTTTTT.

The CDR3 loop is CASRPDRNNQPQHF. The CDR3 nucleotides are TGTGCCAGTAGGCCGGACAGAAACAATCAGCCCCAGCATTTT. The chain carries TRBV19 and TRBJ1-5, with a possible D match to TRBD1 (6 bases). V was shortened by 6 bases and J by 3 bases, with 12 bases between the two germline ends. The CDR3 totals 14 residues. Germline CDR1 LNHDA, CDR2 SQIVND (reference sequence). The full variable domain, in which reference TRBV19 and TRBJ1-5 provide the parts outside the CDR3, is DGGITQSPKYLFRKEGQNVTLSCEQNLNHDAMYWYRQDPGQGLRLIYYSQIVNDFQKGDIAEGYSVSREKKESFPLTVTSAQKNPTAFYLCASRPDRNNQPQHFGDGTRLSIL.

This chain connects TRBV5-3 to TRBJ2-7; D uncertain. TRBV5-3 is recorded as an ORF, its role being uncertain. Trimming removed 4 bases from V and 8 bases from J, with 22 bases in between. The CDR3 consists of 15 residues. CDR3 loop: CARSPFAHPQAKQYF. As DNA, the CDR3 is TGTGCCAGAAGCCCATTTGCGCACCCACAAGCCAAGCAGTACTTC.

CDR3 in amino acids: CASSPPGTGQETQYF. CDR3 DNA: TGTGCCAGCAGTCCCCCCGGGACAGGGCAAGAGACCCAGTACTTC. This chain joins TRBV27 and TRBJ2-5; TRBD1 agrees at 9 bases. The junction had 6 bases not matched to a gene; V was cut back by 5 bases and J by 2 bases. CDR1 and CDR2 from the germline V gene are MNHEY and SMNVEV (reference sequence). This CDR3 comprises 15 residues.

CDR3 in DNA: TGTGCCAGCAGTGAAGCAGCGGGAGGGCAAGAGACCCAGTACTTC. Its protein product is CASSEAAGGQETQYF. The V and J genes are TRBV6-1 and TRBJ2-5, with 10 bases aligning to TRBD2. The germline CDR1 and CDR2 sequences are MNHNS and SASEGT. The CDR3 is 15 residues long. The V and J ends lost 0 bases and 2 bases, in that order; junction bases with no gene match: 0.

This clone was picked up one time. The rearrangement joins TRBV2 to TRBJ1-2; TRBD1 might be the D (6 bases). The ends were cut back, 7 bases at V and 8 bases at J, with 23 bases in the middle. This CDR3 spans 15 amino acids. In germline, CDR1 is SNHLY, CDR2 FYNNEI. The CDR3 region is CASTRGGGALEGYTF. The CDR3 DNA follows: TGTGCCAGCACACGAGGTGGGGGCGCGTTAGAAGGCTACACCTTC.

This clone was detected once. V gene TRBV7-8 combines with J gene TRBJ1-3; 10 bases fit TRBD1. V shed 3 bases, J shed 5 bases, and the junction held 4 bases outside the gene matches. The CDR3 runs 15 residues. Germline V CDR1 and CDR2: SGHVS, FQNEAQ. CDR3 region: CASSLGQGFRNTIYF. The CDR3 DNA is TGTGCCAGCAGCTTGGGACAGGGGTTCAGAAACACCATATATTTT.

The CDR3 DNA sequence: TGTGCCTGGAGTGCACAGAACACTGAAGCTTTCTTT. Its translation is CAWSAQNTEAFF. V usage is TRBV30 and J usage is TRBJ1-1; no clear D. Trimming took 1 base from V and 1 from J, leaving 4 bases between them. CDR3 length equals 12 residues. Looked up from germline, CDR1 is GTSNPN and CDR2 is SVGIG (reference sequence).

V usage is TRBV7-9 and J usage is TRBJ1-2; tentatively, D is TRBD1 (5 bases). V was pared by 5 bases and J by 4 bases, with 8 bases between. There are 12 residues in the CDR3. CDR1 is SEHNR and CDR2 is FQNEAQ in the germline V gene (reference sequence). The CDR3 DNA follows: TGTGCCAGCAGCGGGGACGGCTATGGCTACACCTTC. Translation gives CASSGDGYGYTF.

The chain combines TRBV14 with TRBJ1-2, with unresolved D. Trimming took off 4 bases at V and 5 bases at J, with 11 bases between the two ends. Germline V CDR1 and CDR2: SGHDN, FVKESK. CDR3 length: 13 residues. CDR3 nucleotide sequence: TGTGCCAGCAGCCGCAGTTTGGGATATGGCTACACCTTC. This gives the protein CASSRSLGYGYTF.

The rearrangement uses TRBV4-2 and TRBJ1-3, with unresolved D. Germline CDR1 reads LGHNA; CDR2 reads YNFKEQ. The ends were cut back, 1 base at V and 9 bases at J, with 13 bases in the middle. The CDR3 runs to 14 residues. The CDR3 protein is CASSQAYEGTTIYF. CDR3 DNA sequence: TGTGCCAGCAGCCAAGCTTATGAGGGTACCACCATATATTTT.

V gene TRBV28 combines with J gene TRBJ2-7; either TRBD1 or TRBD2 may fit D (6 bases each). The CDR3 loop spans 15 amino acids. Germline V lookup: CDR1 MDHEN, CDR2 SYDVKM. V was shortened by 4 bases and J by 0 bases, with 13 bases between the two germline ends. CDR3 in DNA: TGTGCCAGCAGTTCCCCGGGGGCGCTCTCCTACGAGCAGTACTTC. Its protein is CASSSPGALSYEQYF.

As for this clone: Other DNA sequences in this specimen translate into the identical CDR3. The V gene is TRBV9, the J gene TRBJ2-7; D is undetermined. Germline V gene sequence: CDR1 SGDLS, CDR2 YYNGEE. The CDR3 loop spans 15 amino acids. Trimming pared 0 bases from V and 0 bases from J, leaving 10 bases between. The CDR3 DNA follows: TGTGCCAGCAGCGTAGGGACGGCGAGCTCCTACGAGCAGTACTTC. Its translation is CASSVGTASSYEQYF.

The V gene is TRBV5-6, the J gene TRBJ2-5, with D possibly TRBD2 on 5 matching bases. V was shortened by 6 bases and J by 4 bases, with 13 bases between the two germline ends. The CDR3 is 13 residues long. Germline V gene sequence: CDR1 SGHDT, CDR2 YYEEEE. The CDR3, as DNA: TGTGCCAGCATCGAGGGTGGTCGAGAGACCCAGTACTTC. Its translation: CASIEGGRETQYF.

The gene calls are TRBV4-2 and TRBJ2-7, with D possibly matching TRBD2 (5 bases). Trimming removed 0 bases from V and 7 bases from J, with 22 bases in between. This CDR3 comprises 17 residues. CDR1 is LGHNA, CDR2 YNFKEQ, per germline. Here the CDR3 reads CASSQDGEGGSPTEQYF. The CDR3 DNA follows: TGTGCCAGCAGCCAAGATGGGGAAGGAGGATCCCCTACGGAGCAGTACTTC.

The chain is built from TRBV11-2 and TRBJ1-1, with 7 bases aligning to TRBD1. With V trimmed by 3 bases and J by 3 bases, 1 base remained unmatched. The CDR3 length is 13 residues. CDR1 and CDR2 (germline): SGHAT, FQNNGV. The DNA of the CDR3 is TGTGCCAGCAGCTTCCAGGGGGACACTGAAGCTTTCTTT. It is translated as CASSFQGDTEAFF.

V gene TRBV21-1 combines with J gene TRBJ1-2. TRBV21-1 is marked as a pseudogene. The CDR3 totals 13 residues. In DNA, the CDR3 is TGTGCCAGCAGCAAGATGAGGGTCTATGGCTACACCTTC. This translates into CASSKMRVYGYTF.

The rearrangement joins TRBV18 to TRBJ1-1; D is undetermined. Germline assignment: CDR1 KGHSH and CDR2 LQKENI. This CDR3 spans 15 amino acids. V gave up 2 bases and J gave up 1 base, with 11 bases separating them. This chain's CDR3 is CASSPAGNRNTEAFF. The CDR3 nucleotides read TGTGCCAGCTCACCAGCGGGGAATCGGAACACTGAAGCTTTCTTT.

The rearrangement uses TRBV28 and TRBJ2-5, with TRBD2 as a possible D gene (5 bases). Germline CDR1 and CDR2: MDHEN and SYDVKM. The CDR3 is made up of 13 amino acids. V lost 1 base to trimming and J lost 5 bases, with 8 bases between them. Written as DNA, the CDR3 is TGTGCCAGCAGTTTATTTTCGGGGGAGACCCAGTACTTC. Its protein product is CASSLFSGETQYF.

The CDR3 DNA is TGCGCCAGCAGCCAAGAGTCAAGGTTCAGGGGCGGGGAGCTGTTTTTT. It specifies CASSQESRFRGGELFF. The gene calls are TRBV4-3 and TRBJ2-2; D perhaps matches TRBD1 (6 bases). The V end lost 0 bases, the J end lost 7 bases, and 15 bases lay between the germline ends. The V gene's germline CDR1 is LGHNA and CDR2 YSLEER. The CDR3 runs 16 residues.

V gene TRBV19 combines with J gene TRBJ2-3; 8 bases match TRBD2. CDR1 and CDR2 from the germline V gene are LNHDA and SQIVND (reference sequence). The CDR3 is made up of 17 amino acids. J was trimmed by 5 bases and V by 0 bases; bases with no gene match: 10. As DNA, the CDR3 is TGTGCCAGTAGTATAGATTCGGGCGGGGGGATCGGAGATACGCAGTATTTT. Translating it yields CASSIDSGGGIGDTQYF.

The genes are TRBV4-1 and TRBJ1-3; no clear D. The CDR3 consists of 18 residues. Germline assignment: CDR1 MGHRA and CDR2 YSYEKL. The V end lost 1 base, the J end lost 0 bases, and 16 bases lay between the germline ends. The CDR3 region is CASSQGTWSADSGNTIYF. Here the CDR3 DNA reads TGCGCCAGCAGCCAAGGCACCTGGTCCGCCGACTCTGGAAACACCATATATTTT.

This clone was picked up a small number of times. The genes are TRBV9 and TRBJ2-3; tentative D call: TRBD2 (6 bases). Trimming cost V 3 bases and J 1 base, with 12 bases left between them. This CDR3 is 15 amino acids long. Germline lookup yields CDR1 SGDLS and CDR2 YYNGEE. The CDR3 loop is CASSEWGEGTDTQYF. Here the CDR3 DNA reads TGTGCCAGCAGCGAGTGGGGGGAGGGCACAGATACGCAGTATTTT.

The chain combines TRBV6-5 with TRBJ1-1, with 7 bases fitting TRBD1. Germline values: CDR1 MNHEY, CDR2 SVGAGI. J lost 2 bases, V lost 6 bases, and 6 bases had no gene match. This CDR3 has 14 amino acids. The CDR3, as DNA: TGTGCCAGCAGGTGGACAGGAAAAAACACTGAAGCTTTCTTT. Protein product: CASRWTGKNTEAFF.

V and J are TRBV9 and TRBJ2-5; D call uncertain. The CDR3 length is 13 residues. The germline gives CDR1 SGDLS, CDR2 YYNGEE. V was shortened by 2 bases and J by 0 bases, with 5 bases between the two germline ends. CDR3 bases: TGTGCCAGCAGCGTCGGCAACCAAGAGACCCAGTACTTC. It codes for CASSVGNQETQYF.

The chain employs TRBV11-2 and TRBJ1-3; no clear D gene. Trimming stripped 4 bases from V and 0 bases from J, with 10 bases between. Germline V gene lookup returns CDR1 SGHAT and CDR2 FQNNGV. This CDR3 region has 15 residues. CDR3 nucleotides: TGTGCCAGCAGCTCGACGGGAAGCTCTGGAAACACCATATATTTT. Protein sequence: CASSSTGSSGNTIYF.

V and J are TRBV29-1 and TRBJ2-7; TRBD2 is a possible D gene (5 bases). Germline V CDR1 and CDR2: SQVTM, ANQGSEA. With 6 bases removed from V and 1 base from J, the gap between germline ends came to 13 bases. The CDR3 length is 13 residues. In nucleotides, the CDR3 is TGCAGCGTGAAGGGAGCCGGGTCCTACGAGCAGTACTTC. This sequence encodes CSVKGAGSYEQYF.